This TCR beta chain was sequenced during a study of technical replicates of blood from a handful of donors. This table comes from immunoSEQ multiplex PCR, and its TCRdb copy is limited to in-frame clones, with some not included. The sample lists about 97,000 clones, under 96% occurring once. This CDR3 has 14 residues. The germline V gene encodes CDR1 SGHDT and CDR2 YYEEEE. The junction had 4 bases not matched to a gene; V was cut back by 2 bases and J by 4 bases. This rearrangement joins TRBV5-6 to TRBJ1-2; 8 bases are shared with TRBD1. The TCR originated in a human donor in good health. The source material was T cells isolated from PBMCs. The CDR3 protein is CASSLKGQVYGYTF. For the CDR3, the DNA is TGTGCCAGCAGCTTAAAGGGACAGGTCTATGGCTACACCTTC.